Here is one TCR beta chain with its context. The target antigen is unknown. These data belong to a study of cytotoxic CD8 clonotypes in ibrutinib-treated CLL. Study-wide context: Enrolment comprised 10 to 11 relapsed/refractory and approximately 16 treatment-naive patients; 17 to 18 were IGHV unmutated. An average of 255,043 productive templates and about 100,000 productive rearrangements was obtained per sample. Study-level results: On treatment, the uncommon public clonotypes contracted or remained stable. Clonality at baseline surpassed age-matched healthy donors and tracked circulating CD8+ T-cell counts.

This CDR3 has 14 residues. Trimming left V 7 bases short and J 5 bases short, with 18 bases between. CDR1 and CDR2 from the germline V gene are ENHRY and SYGVKD. Some clones are missing from TCRdb's copy, which holds only in-frame ones; the method was immunoSEQ multiplex PCR. The sample carries around 70,000 clones, roughly nine tenths recorded once. The sequence came from a human donor with chronic lymphocytic leukemia. The sequencing used PBMCs, collected after 12 months of ibrutinib treatment. The chain is built from TRBV10-3 and TRBJ2-7; perhaps TRBD1 as D (6 bases). The CDR3 bases are TGTGCCATCAAATGGGACACCCAGAGGGACGAGCAGTACTTC. Translation: CAIKWDTQRDEQYF.